This T cell receptor (beta chain) was captured by sequencing in a study of beta chain features in type 1 diabetes. Study-level points and caveats: Type 1 diabetes patients had TCRB CDR3s that were shorter (moderately but significantly so) in all four CD4+ subsets. In the patient group, naive, central memory and Treg TCRB repertoires seemed more alike than in the healthy donor group. Unsettled here was the matter of whether HLA type influences TCRB rearrangement.

Since all of the isolated RNA was reverse transcribed, expressed TCRB transcripts were what got sequenced. Using immunoSEQ multiplex PCR, the repertoire was profiled, and TCRdb retains in-frame clones only, with some absent. The data show just over 600,000 clones, roughly a sixth seen once. The V and J ends lost 2 bases and 3 bases, in that order; junction bases with no gene match: 12. The CDR3 covers 18 residues. Germline CDR1 and CDR2: SGHDN and FVKESK. This clone has only a few counts. No antigen is known for it. Each donor gave one heparinised blood draw averaging roughly 100 mL. The rearrangement uses TRBV14 and TRBJ1-2; 10 positions match TRBD1. Sequencing was carried out using naive CD4+ T cells from blood. The sequence was obtained from a man aged 18 to 30 in good health. The CDR3 loop is CASSQSRDRGRLDYGYTF. The CDR3 bases are TGTGCCAGCAGCCAAAGCCGGGACAGGGGAAGGCTTGACTATGGCTACACCTTC.